This is a list of T cell receptor beta chains from one sample in a study of human T cells and chemical hapten exposure. MiXCR, applied by TCRdb to the RACE reads, yields one record per CDR3 protein. This sample has 80,000 to 95,000 distinct CDR3 sequences, with around 9.6% found just once. Sequencing used whole blood, obtained in connection with sensitization to the hapten diphenylcyclopropenone (DPC). Receptors were obtained from a woman between 40 and 50 years old with alopecia areata. Some clones in this sample may be carry-over from other donors' samples. Each CDR3 is given with its conserved first and last residue. A D gene is named only where the DNA matches it firmly. The size field is filled for only some rows; it gives once, few, many or a size class.

V gene: TRBV9
D gene: -
J gene: TRBJ1-2
clone size: many
CDR3 protein: CASSTMTPNYGYTF
CDR3 DNA: TGTGCCAGCAGCACGATGACACCTAACTATGGCTACACCTTC

V gene: TRBV12-3/TRBV12-4
D gene: TRBD1
J gene: TRBJ1-2
clone size: few
CDR3 protein: CASITWDREPYGYTF
CDR3 DNA: TGTGCCAGCATTACTTGGGACAGGGAACCCTATGGCTACACCTTC

V gene: TRBV18
D gene: TRBD2
J gene: TRBJ2-1
clone size: few
CDR3 protein: CASSPLRGFNNEQFF
CDR3 DNA: TGTGCCAGCTCACCCTTGCGGGGGTTCAACAATGAGCAGTTCTTC

V gene: TRBV20-1
D gene: TRBD1
J gene: TRBJ1-1
clone size: few
CDR3 protein: CSASGTGSRTEASF
CDR3 DNA: TGCAGTGCTAGTGGGACAGGGAGTAGGACTGAAGCTTCCTTT

V gene: TRBV4-2
D gene: TRBD2
J gene: TRBJ2-5
clone size: many
CDR3 protein: CASSLLAGGTQETQYF
CDR3 DNA: TGTGCCAGCAGCCTACTAGCGGGGGGGACCCAAGAGACCCAGTACTTC

V gene: TRBV6-2/TRBV6-3
D gene: TRBD1
J gene: TRBJ1-6
clone size: -
CDR3 protein: CASSPDRGGGSPLHF
CDR3 DNA: TGTGCCAGCAGTCCGGACAGGGGAGGCGGTTCACCCCTCCACTTT

V gene: TRBV27
D gene: TRBD1
J gene: TRBJ1-4
clone size: many
CDR3 protein: CASSPLGTGNEKLFF
CDR3 DNA: TGTGCCAGCAGTCCGCTTGGGACAGGGAATGAAAAACTGTTTTTT

V gene: TRBV3-1
D gene: -
J gene: TRBJ2-2
clone size: -
CDR3 protein: CASSQARNSVISGELFF
CDR3 DNA: TGTGCCAGCAGCCAAGCGCGGAATTCCGTAATCTCCGGGGAGCTGTTTTTT

V gene: TRBV4-2
D gene: TRBD2
J gene: TRBJ2-4
clone size: few
CDR3 protein: CASSQASGGASKNIQYF
CDR3 DNA: TGTGCCAGCAGCCAGGCTAGCGGGGGGGCCAGCAAAAACATTCAGTACTTC

V gene: TRBV6-6
D gene: TRBD1
J gene: TRBJ2-3
clone size: -
CDR3 protein: CASSDPDRDGTDTQYF
CDR3 DNA: TGTGCCAGCAGTGATCCCGACAGGGACGGCACAGATACGCAGTATTTT

V gene: TRBV6-5
D gene: -
J gene: TRBJ2-1
clone size: many
CDR3 protein: CANSQSGVPYNEQFF
CDR3 DNA: TGTGCCAACAGCCAGTCCGGGGTACCCTACAATGAGCAGTTCTTC

V gene: TRBV28
D gene: -
J gene: TRBJ2-1
clone size: few
CDR3 protein: CASSTPDRSSYNEQFF
CDR3 DNA: TGTGCCAGCAGTACTCCGGACAGAAGCTCCTACAATGAGCAGTTCTTC

V gene: TRBV15
D gene: -
J gene: TRBJ2-4
clone size: -
CDR3 protein: CATSTLDNLAKNIQYF
CDR3 DNA: TGTGCCACCAGCACCCTCGACAACCTAGCCAAAAACATTCAGTACTTC

V gene: TRBV7-2
D gene: TRBD1
J gene: TRBJ1-2
clone size: many
CDR3 protein: CASSAFPTGTGKYGYTF
CDR3 DNA: TGTGCCAGCAGCGCTTTCCCCACCGGGACAGGGAAGTATGGCTACACCTTC

V gene: TRBV18
D gene: -
J gene: TRBJ1-1
clone size: -
CDR3 protein: CASSPSTQGDTEAFF
CDR3 DNA: TGTGCCAGCTCTCCTTCTACGCAGGGCGACACTGAAGCTTTCTTT

V gene: TRBV24-1
D gene: -
J gene: TRBJ2-4
clone size: few
CDR3 protein: CATSDPTRGNIQYF
CDR3 DNA: TGTGCCACCAGTGATCCGACTAGAGGGAACATTCAGTACTTC

V gene: TRBV6-2/TRBV6-3
D gene: -
J gene: TRBJ2-7
clone size: few
CDR3 protein: CATEREGRWEQYF
CDR3 DNA: TGTGCCACCGAGCGAGAGGGGCGTTGGGAGCAGTACTTC

V gene: TRBV28
D gene: TRBD1
J gene: TRBJ2-7
clone size: many
CDR3 protein: CASSLGGQATEQYF
CDR3 DNA: TGTGCCAGCAGTCTAGGGGGACAGGCAACCGAGCAGTACTTC